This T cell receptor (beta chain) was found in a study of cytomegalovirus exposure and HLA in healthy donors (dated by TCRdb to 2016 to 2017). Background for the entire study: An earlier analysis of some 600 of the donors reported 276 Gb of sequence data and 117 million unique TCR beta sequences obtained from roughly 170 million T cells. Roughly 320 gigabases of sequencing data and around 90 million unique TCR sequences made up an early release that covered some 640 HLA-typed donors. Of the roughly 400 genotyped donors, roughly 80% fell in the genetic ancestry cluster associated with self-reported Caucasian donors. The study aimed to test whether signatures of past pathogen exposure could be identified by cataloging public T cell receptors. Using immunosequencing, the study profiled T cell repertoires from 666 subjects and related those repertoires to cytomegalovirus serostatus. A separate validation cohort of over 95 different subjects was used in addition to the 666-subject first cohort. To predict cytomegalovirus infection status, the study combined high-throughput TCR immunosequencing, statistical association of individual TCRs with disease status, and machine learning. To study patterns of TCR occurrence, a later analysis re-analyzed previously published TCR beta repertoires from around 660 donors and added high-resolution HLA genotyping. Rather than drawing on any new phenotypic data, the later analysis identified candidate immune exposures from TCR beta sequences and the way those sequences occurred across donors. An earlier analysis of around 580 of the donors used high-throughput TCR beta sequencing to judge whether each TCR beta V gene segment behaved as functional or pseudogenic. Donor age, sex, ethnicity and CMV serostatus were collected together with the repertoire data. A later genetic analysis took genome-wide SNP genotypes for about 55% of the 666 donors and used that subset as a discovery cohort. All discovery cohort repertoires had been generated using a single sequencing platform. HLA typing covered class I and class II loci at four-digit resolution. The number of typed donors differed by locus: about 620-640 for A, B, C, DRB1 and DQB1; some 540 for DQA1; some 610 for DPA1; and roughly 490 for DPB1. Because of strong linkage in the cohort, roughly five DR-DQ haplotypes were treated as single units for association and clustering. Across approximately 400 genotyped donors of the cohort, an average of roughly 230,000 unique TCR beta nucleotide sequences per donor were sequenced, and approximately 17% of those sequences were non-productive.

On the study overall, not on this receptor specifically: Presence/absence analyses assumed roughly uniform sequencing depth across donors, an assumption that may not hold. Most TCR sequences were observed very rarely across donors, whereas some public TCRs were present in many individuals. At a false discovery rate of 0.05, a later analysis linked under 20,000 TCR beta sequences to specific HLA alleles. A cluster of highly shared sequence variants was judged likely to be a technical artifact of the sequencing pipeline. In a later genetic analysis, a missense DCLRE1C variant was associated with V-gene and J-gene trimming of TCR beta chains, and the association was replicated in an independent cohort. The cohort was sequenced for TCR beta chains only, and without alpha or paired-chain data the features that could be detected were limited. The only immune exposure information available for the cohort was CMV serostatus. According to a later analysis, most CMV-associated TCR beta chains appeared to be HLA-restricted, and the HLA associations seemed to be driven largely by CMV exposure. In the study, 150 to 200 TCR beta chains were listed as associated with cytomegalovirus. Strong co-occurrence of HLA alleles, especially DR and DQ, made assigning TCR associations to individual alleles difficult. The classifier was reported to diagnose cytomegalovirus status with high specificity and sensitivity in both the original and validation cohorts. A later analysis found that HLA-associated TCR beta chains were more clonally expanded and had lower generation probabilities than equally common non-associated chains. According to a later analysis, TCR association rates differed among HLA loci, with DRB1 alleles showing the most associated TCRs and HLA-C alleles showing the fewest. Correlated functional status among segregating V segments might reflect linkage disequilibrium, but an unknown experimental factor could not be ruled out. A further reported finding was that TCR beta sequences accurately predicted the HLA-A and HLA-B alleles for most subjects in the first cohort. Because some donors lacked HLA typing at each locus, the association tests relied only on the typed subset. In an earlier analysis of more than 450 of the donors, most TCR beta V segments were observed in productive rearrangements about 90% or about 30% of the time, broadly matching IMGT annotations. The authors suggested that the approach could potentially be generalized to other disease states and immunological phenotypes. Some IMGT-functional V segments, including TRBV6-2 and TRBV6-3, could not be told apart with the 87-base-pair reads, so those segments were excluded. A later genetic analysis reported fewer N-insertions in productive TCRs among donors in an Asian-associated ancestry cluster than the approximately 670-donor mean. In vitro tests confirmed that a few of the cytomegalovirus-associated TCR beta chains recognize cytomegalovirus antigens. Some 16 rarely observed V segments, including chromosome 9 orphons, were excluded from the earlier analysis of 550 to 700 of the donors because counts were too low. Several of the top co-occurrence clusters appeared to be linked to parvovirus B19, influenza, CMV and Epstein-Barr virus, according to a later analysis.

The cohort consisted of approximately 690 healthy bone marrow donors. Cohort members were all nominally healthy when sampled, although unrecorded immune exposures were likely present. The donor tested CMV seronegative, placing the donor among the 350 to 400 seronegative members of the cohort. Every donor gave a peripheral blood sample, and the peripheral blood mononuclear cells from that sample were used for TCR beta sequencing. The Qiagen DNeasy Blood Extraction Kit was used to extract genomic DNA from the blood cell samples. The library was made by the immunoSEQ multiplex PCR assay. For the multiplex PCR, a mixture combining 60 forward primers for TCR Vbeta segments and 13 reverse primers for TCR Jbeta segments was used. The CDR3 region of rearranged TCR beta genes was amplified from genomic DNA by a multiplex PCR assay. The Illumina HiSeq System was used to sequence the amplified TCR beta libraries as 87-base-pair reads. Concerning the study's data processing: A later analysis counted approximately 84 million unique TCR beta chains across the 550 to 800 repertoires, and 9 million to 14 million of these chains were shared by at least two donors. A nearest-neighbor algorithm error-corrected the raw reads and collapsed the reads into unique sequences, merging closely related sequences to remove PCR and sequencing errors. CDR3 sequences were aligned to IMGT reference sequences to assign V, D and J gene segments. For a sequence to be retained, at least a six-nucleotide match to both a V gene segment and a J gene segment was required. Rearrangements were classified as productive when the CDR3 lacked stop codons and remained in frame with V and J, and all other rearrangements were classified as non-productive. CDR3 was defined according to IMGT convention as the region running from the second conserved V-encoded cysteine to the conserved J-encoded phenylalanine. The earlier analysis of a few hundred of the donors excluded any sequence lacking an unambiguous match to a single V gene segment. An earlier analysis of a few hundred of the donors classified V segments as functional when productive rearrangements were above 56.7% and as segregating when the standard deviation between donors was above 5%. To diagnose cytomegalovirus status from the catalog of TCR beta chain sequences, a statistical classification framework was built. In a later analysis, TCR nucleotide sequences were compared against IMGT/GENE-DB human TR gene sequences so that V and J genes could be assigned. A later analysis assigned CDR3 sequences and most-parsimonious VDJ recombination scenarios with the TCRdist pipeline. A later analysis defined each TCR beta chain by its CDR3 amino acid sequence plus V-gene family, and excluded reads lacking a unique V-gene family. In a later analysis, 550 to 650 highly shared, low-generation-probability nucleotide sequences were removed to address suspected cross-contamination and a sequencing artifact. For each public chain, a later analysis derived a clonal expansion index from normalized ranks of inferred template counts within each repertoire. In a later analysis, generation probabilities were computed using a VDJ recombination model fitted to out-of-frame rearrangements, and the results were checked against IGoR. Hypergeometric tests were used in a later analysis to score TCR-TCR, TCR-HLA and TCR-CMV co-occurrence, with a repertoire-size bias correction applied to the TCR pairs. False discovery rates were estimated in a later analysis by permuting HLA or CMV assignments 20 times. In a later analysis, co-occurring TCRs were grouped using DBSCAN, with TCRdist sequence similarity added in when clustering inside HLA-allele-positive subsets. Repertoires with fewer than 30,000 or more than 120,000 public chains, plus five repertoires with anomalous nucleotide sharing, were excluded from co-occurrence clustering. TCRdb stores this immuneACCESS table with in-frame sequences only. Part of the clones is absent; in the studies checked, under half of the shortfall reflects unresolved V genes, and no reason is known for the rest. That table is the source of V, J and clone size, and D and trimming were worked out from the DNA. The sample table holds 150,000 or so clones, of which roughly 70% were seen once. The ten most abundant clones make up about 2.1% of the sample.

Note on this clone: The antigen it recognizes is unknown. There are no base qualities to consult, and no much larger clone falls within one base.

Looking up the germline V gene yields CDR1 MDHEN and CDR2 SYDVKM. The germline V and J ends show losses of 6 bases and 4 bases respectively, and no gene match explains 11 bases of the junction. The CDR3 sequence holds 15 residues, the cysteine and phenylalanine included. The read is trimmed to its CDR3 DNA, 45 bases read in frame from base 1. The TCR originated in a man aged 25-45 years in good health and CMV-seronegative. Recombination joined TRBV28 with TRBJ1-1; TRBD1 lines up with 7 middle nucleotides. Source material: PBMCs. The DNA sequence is TGTGCCAGCAGACCCCAAAGGACAGGCGGCACTGAAGCTTTCTTT. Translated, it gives CASRPQRTGGTEAFF.